This T cell receptor (beta chain) was captured in a study of blood T cell repertoires in COVID-19. Study-wide background: Both acute and convalescent COVID-19 samples were obtained from the United States, Italy and Spain. The cDNA or gDNA used as material had been derived from T cells, B-cell-depleted T cells, or PBMCs.

This clone has just one count. Trimming removed 4 bases from V and 8 bases from J; junction bases left unmatched: 11. The CDR3 runs to 15 residues. The germline CDR1 and CDR2 sequences are LGHNA and YSLEER. In the original workflow: Reference gene primer amplification in the assay estimated nucleated cell counts. The table came from immunoSEQ multiplex PCR; TCRdb's copy has only in-frame clones and leaves some out. That table furnishes V, J and clone size, whereas the DNA furnished D and trimming. The data hold around 130,000 clones, with about four fifths observed a single time. The V and J genes are TRBV4-3 and TRBJ2-4; TRBD2 aligns across 7 bases. The clonotype was recovered from a man aged 55 to 70 with active or convalescent COVID-19. Input material: peripheral blood. CDR3 coding DNA: TGCGCCAGCAGCCGGAAGCGGGACTCGGCGGACATTCAGTACTTC. It yields the protein CASSRKRDSADIQYF.